This T cell receptor (beta chain) was captured by sequencing in a study of blood T cell repertoires in COVID-19. Overall study: From T cells, B-cell-depleted T cells, or PBMCs came the material, which was cDNA or gDNA.

The CDR3 has 15 residues. V was cut by 5 bases and J by 3 bases, with 16 bases left in between. In germline, CDR1 is SEHNR, CDR2 FQNEAQ (reference sequence). The data were produced by immunoSEQ multiplex PCR, yet TCRdb's version contains in-frame clones alone and is incomplete. Of fewer than 500,000 clones in the sample, more than 80% were seen once. Specimen: peripheral blood. The chain combines TRBV7-9 with TRBJ1-1; D remains unclear. This TCR was sampled from a woman aged 25 to 39 with active or convalescent COVID-19. The CDR3 DNA follows: TGTGCCAGCAGCCTAGACCCGATGAGGTACACTGAAGCTTTCTTT. This codes for CASSLDPMRYTEAFF.